A selection of T cell receptor beta chains follows, all from one sample in a study of blood T cell repertoires in COVID-19. The method was immunoSEQ multiplex PCR; TCRdb's version includes in-frame clones alone and lacks a portion of them. The sample consists of about 250,000 clones, about 80% of them appearing once. Specimen: peripheral blood. These receptors came from a man aged 50-59 years with active or convalescent COVID-19. CDR3s leave out the opening cysteine and the closing phenylalanine or tryptophan. The order of the fields is V gene, CDR3 length, CDR3 protein.

v_gene: TRBV29-1; len: 12; CDR3aa: SAGGGGNTGELF
v_gene: TRBV5-8; len: 13; CDR3aa: ASSSPGQPSEKLF
v_gene: TRBV6-5; len: 12; CDR3aa: ASSYSDRGYEQY
v_gene: TRBV19; len: 11; CDR3aa: ATRDRGSEKLF
v_gene: TRBV5-1; len: 16; CDR3aa: ASSTSPGQGLKGYGYT
v_gene: TRBV19; len: 11; CDR3aa: ASSRQVQETQY
v_gene: TRBV25-1; len: 12; CDR3aa: ASFWVCGLTEAF
v_gene: TRBV11-2; len: 13; CDR3aa: ASSRGGDPYNEQF
v_gene: TRBV7-9; len: 13; CDR3aa: ASSLGGGSGNTIY
v_gene: TRBV7-6; len: 12; CDR3aa: ASSLDRGTDTQY
v_gene: TRBV2; len: 11; CDR3aa: ASSQKSTSPLH
v_gene: TRBV5-5; len: 12; CDR3aa: ASSLVGGGNTIY
v_gene: TRBV5-1; len: 16; CDR3aa: ASSSSDPGGSYNSPLH
v_gene: TRBV19; len: 13; CDR3aa: ASTGQSSYNSPLH
v_gene: TRBV5-1; len: 11; CDR3aa: ASSLHQGETQY
v_gene: TRBV9; len: 10; CDR3aa: ASSATGKGYT
v_gene: TRBV7-2; len: 14; CDR3aa: ASSLAGGGRYNEQF
v_gene: TRBV13; len: 14; CDR3aa: ASSLNGGGLSYEQY
v_gene: TRBV29-1; len: 12; CDR3aa: SAGQGTDGNTIY
v_gene: TRBV9; len: 13; CDR3aa: ASSVENRGFYGYT
v_gene: TRBV24-1; len: 12; CDR3aa: ATSPGQGLETQY
v_gene: TRBV19; len: 15; CDR3aa: ASSIAGQGSANYGYT
v_gene: TRBV7-3; len: 15; CDR3aa: ASSLRLAGGLHNEQF
v_gene: TRBV11-1; len: 14; CDR3aa: ASSLADRGGQETQY
v_gene: TRBV9; len: 13; CDR3aa: ASSLAEGANYGYT
v_gene: TRBV9; len: 13; CDR3aa: ASSARLLGPTEAF
v_gene: TRBV6-6; len: 13; CDR3aa: ASSPSGQGSHEQY
v_gene: TRBV3-1/TRBV3-2; len: 13; CDR3aa: ASSQMGQGNQPQH
v_gene: TRBV2; len: 14; CDR3aa: ASRELQGISGNTIY